The 9 T cell receptor beta chains below all came from one sample that was sequenced in a study of T-cell memory formation after mild COVID-19. From the 5' RACE reads, TCRdb called clonotypes with MiXCR, one entry per CDR3 protein. Found here are 300,000 to 400,000 distinct CDR3 sequences, roughly 15% of them singletons; the top ten hold around 24%. Sequenced material: PBMCs or a T cell subset sorted from them (not recorded which). These receptors all come from a man aged 18 to 30 who had mild COVID-19 (a few samples of this study predate the infection). Cell type and time point are not known.

There are a few counts of this clonotype. The chain links TRBV7-9 to TRBJ2-1; a weak D match, TRBD1 (6 bases). This CDR3 has 13 amino acids. Trimming removed 5 bases at V and 13 bases at J, with 18 bases between. Germline V lookup: CDR1 SEHNR, CDR2 FQNEAQ (reference sequence). CDR3 region: CASSAALQGLQFF. As DNA, the CDR3 is TGTGCCAGCAGCGCGGCCCTACAGGGCCTACAGTTCTTC.

V and J are TRBV7-9 and TRBJ2-7, with 7 bases fitting TRBD2. Unmatched junction bases numbered 2, after V lost 0 bases and J lost 3 bases. The CDR3 extends over 14 amino acids. Germline CDR1 SEHNR, CDR2 FQNEAQ (reference sequence). The CDR3, as DNA: TGTGCCAGCAGCTTAGCGGGAGGGTACTACGAGCAGTACTTC. The encoded protein is CASSLAGGYYEQYF.

This clonotype was observed many times. The chain uses TRBV20-1 and TRBJ1-6; D uncertain. The germline CDR1 and CDR2 sequences are DFQATT and SNEGSKA (reference sequence). The CDR3 is 15 residues long. V was shortened by 2 bases and J by 0 bases, with 8 bases between the two germline ends. CDR3 loop: CSARPAGSYNSPLHF. The CDR3 DNA follows: TGCAGTGCTAGACCTGCAGGCTCCTATAATTCACCCCTCCACTTT.

This clonotype was observed at least ten times. J is TRBJ2-7 and V is TRBV20-1, with D perhaps assigned TRBD1 or TRBD2 (6 bases each). Looked up from germline, CDR1 is DFQATT and CDR2 is SNEGSKA (reference sequence). This CDR3 contains 11 residues. Trimming took off 3 bases at V and 9 bases at J, with 12 bases between the two ends. The CDR3 region has the DNA TGCAGTGCTAGTATTGAGGGGGGGCAGTACTTC. This sequence encodes CSASIEGGQYF.

At least ten counts were recorded for this clonotype. The rearrangement links TRBV7-2 to TRBJ2-5; D may be TRBD2 (6 bases). CDR3 length: 13 residues. Trimming shortened V by 5 bases and J by 5 bases, and 12 bases separated the two germline ends. Looked up from germline, CDR1 is SGHTA and CDR2 is FQGNSA. The CDR3 region has the DNA TGTGCCAGCAGCACCCAGGAGGGTGAGACCCAGTACTTC. This sequence encodes CASSTQEGETQYF.

The chain carries TRBV5-1 and TRBJ2-3, with 9 bases lining up with TRBD1. This CDR3 region has 17 residues. CDR1 is SGHRS, CDR2 YFSETQ, per germline. The V and J ends lost 3 bases and 3 bases, in that order; junction bases with no gene match: 11. In DNA, the CDR3 is TGCGCCAGCAGCTGGTCCGGGACAGGGTCGAGGACAGATACGCAGTATTTT. Protein sequence: CASSWSGTGSRTDTQYF.

Only a few counts were recorded for this clonotype. The rearrangement uses TRBV27 and TRBJ1-1, with 8 bases fitting TRBD1. The CDR3 length is 15 residues. Germline trimming cut 6 bases from V and 5 bases from J; bases unmatched to any gene: 11. The germline CDR1 and CDR2 sequences are MNHEY and SMNVEV (reference sequence). The CDR3 spells CASSLTGTGRTEAFF. The CDR3 DNA reads as TGTGCCAGCAGCCTTACCGGGACAGGAAGAACTGAAGCTTTCTTT.

This clonotype has only a few counts. The chain couples TRBV7-8 to TRBJ2-3, with 13 bases fitting TRBD2. The germline V gene encodes CDR1 SGHVS and CDR2 FQNEAQ. This CDR3 spans 17 amino acids. Trimming removed 6 bases from V and 0 bases from J; junction bases left unmatched: 6. This CDR3 is CASSFGLAGVSTDTQYF. The CDR3 region has the DNA TGTGCCAGCAGTTTCGGACTAGCGGGAGTTAGCACAGATACGCAGTATTTT.

The rearrangement uses TRBV12-3 or TRBV12-4 and TRBJ2-1, with unresolved D. Trimming took 3 bases from V and 4 from J, leaving 16 bases between them. This CDR3 is 16 amino acids long. This CDR3 is CASSLSLHSAYNEQFF. The CDR3 coding sequence is TGTGCCAGCAGTTTGTCCCTCCACTCGGCTTACAATGAGCAGTTCTTC.